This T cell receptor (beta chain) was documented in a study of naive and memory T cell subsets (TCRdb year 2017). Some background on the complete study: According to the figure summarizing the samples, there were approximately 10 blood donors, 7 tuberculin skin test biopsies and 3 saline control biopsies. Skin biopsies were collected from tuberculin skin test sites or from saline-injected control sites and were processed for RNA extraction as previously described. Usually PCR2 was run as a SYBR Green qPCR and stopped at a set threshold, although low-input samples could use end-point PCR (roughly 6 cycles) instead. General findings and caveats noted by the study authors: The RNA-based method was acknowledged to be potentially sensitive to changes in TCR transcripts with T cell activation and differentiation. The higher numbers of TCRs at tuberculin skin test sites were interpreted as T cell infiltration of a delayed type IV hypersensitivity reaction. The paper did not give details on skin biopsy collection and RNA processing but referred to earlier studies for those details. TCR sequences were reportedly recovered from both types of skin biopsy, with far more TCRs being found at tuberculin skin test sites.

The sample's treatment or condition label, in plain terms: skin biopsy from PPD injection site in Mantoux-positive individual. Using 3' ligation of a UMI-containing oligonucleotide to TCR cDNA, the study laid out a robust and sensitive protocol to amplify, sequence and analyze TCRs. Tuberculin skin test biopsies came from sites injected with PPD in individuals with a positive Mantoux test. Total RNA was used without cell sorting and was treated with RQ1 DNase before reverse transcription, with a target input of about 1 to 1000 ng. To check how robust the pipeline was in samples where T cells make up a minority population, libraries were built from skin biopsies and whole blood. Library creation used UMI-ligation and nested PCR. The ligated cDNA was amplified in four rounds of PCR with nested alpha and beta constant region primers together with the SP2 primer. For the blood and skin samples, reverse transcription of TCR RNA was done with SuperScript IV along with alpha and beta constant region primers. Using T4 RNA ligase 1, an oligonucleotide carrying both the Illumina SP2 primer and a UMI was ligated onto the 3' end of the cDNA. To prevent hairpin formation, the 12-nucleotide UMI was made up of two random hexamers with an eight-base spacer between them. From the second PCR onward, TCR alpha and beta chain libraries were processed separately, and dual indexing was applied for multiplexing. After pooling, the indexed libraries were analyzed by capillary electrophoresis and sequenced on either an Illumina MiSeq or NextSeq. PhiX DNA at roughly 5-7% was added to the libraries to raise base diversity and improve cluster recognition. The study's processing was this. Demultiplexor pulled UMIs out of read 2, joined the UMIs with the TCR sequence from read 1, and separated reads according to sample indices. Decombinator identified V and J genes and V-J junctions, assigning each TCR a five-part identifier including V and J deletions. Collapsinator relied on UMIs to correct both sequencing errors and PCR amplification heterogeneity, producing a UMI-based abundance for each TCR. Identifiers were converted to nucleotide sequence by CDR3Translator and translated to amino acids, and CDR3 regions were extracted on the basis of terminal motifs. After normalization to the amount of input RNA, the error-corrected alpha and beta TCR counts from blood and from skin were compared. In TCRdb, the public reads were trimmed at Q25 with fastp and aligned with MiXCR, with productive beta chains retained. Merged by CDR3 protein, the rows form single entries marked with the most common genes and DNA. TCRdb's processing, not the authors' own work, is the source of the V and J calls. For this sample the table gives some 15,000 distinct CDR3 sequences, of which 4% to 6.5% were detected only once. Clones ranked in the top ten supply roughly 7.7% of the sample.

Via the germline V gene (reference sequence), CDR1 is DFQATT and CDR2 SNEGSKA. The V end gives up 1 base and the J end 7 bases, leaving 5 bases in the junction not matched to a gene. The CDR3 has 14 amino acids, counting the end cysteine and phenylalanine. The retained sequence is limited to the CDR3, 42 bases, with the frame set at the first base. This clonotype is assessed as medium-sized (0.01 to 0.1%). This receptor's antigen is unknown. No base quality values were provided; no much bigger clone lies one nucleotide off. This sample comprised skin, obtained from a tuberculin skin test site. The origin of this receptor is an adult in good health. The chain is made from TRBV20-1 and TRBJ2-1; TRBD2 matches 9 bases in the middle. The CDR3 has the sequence CSARGGGASNEQFF. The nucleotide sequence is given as TGCAGTGCTAGAGGCGGGGGGGCGAGTAATGAGCAGTTCTTC.